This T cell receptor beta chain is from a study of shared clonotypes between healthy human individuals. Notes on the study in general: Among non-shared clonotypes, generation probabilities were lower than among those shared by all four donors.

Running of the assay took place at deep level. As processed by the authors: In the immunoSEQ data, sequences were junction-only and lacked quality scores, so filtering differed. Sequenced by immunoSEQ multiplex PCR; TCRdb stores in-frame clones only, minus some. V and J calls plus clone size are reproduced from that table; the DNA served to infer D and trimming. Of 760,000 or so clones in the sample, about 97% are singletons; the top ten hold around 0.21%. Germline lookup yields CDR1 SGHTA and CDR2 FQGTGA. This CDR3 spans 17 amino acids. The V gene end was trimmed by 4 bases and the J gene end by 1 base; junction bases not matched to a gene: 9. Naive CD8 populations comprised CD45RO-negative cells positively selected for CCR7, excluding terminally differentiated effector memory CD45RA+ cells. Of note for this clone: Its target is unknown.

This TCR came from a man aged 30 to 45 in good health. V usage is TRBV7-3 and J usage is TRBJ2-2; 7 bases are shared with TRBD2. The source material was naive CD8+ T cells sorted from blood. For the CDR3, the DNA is TGTGCCAGCAGCTCCTCCTTGTTAGCGGGGAACACCGGGGAGCTGTTTTTT. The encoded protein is CASSSSLLAGNTGELFF.